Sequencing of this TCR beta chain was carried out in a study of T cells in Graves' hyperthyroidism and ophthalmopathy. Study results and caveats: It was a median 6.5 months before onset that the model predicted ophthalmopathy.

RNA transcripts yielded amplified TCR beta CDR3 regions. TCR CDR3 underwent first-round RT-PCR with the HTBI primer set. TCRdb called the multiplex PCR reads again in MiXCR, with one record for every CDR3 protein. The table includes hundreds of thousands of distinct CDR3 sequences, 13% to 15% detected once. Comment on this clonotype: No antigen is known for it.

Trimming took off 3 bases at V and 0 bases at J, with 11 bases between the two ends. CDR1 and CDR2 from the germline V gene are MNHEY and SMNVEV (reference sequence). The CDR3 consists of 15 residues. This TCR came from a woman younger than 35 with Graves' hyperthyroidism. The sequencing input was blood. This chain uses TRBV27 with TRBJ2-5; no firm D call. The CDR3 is CASSFIPPNQETQYF. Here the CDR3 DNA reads TGTGCCAGCAGTTTTATCCCCCCAAACCAAGAGACCCAGTACTTC.